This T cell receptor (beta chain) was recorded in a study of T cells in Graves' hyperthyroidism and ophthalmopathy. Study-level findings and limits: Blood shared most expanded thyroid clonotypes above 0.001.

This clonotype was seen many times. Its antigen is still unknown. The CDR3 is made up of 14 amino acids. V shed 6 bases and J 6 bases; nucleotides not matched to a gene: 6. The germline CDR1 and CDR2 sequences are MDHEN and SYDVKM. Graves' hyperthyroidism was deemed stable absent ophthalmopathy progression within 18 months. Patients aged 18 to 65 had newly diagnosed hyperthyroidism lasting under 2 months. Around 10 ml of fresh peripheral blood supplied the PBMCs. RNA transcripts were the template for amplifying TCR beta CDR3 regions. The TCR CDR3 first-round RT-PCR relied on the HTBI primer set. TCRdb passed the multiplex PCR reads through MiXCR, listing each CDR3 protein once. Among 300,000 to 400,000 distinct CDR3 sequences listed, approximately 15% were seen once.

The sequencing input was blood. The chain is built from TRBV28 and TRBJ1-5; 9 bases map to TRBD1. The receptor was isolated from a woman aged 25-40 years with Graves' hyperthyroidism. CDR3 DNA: TGTGCCAGCAGCGAAGGGACAGGGCTTCAGCCCCAGCATTTT. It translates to CASSEGTGLQPQHF.